Described below is a single TCR beta chain sequence and its context. Its specificity is unknown. The repertoire was sequenced with immunoSEQ multiplex PCR; TCRdb's copy has only in-frame clones and lacks some. The repertoire includes 60,000 to 85,000 clones, more than 85% of them detected once, and approximately 0.9% sits in the top ten. It was focal radiation plus CTLA-4 blockade with ipilimumab that patients with chemo-refractory metastatic non-small-cell lung cancer received. The data belong to a study of radiotherapy plus CTLA-4 blockade in lung cancer. The wider study: Objective responses were observed in around a sixth of patients, and disease control was achieved by roughly 29%. Study observations and caveats: Radiotherapy was combined with ipilimumab, and tumor-derived TCR clones then expanded in blood.

Germline CDR1 reads SGHTS; CDR2 reads YDEGEE. CDR3 length equals 15 residues. The V segment lost 4 bases and the J segment 2 bases; nucleotides outside the gene matches: 7. This specimen consisted of peripheral blood, obtained from a patient treated with radiotherapy plus ipilimumab. This TCR was sampled from a human donor with non-small cell lung cancer who had stable disease on radiotherapy plus ipilimumab. The V gene is TRBV5-8, the J gene TRBJ2-3; TRBD1 agrees at 7 bases. The CDR3 DNA follows: TGTGCCAGCAGCGCGAGGGGGCTTCACACAGATACGCAGTATTTT. Encoded protein: CASSARGLHTDTQYF.